The 19 T cell receptor beta chains below all came from one sample that was sequenced in a study of cytotoxic CD8 clonotypes in ibrutinib-treated CLL (dated by TCRdb to about 2021). The sample's time point label, in plain terms: about twelve months on ibrutinib. The method was the immunoSEQ multiplex PCR assay. TCRdb provides this immuneACCESS table in a form limited to in-frame rearrangements. Some clones are lacking; in checked studies, under half of them reflect an unresolved V gene, and why the rest are absent is not known. This sample gives 150,000 or so clones in total; roughly 83% of them show up just once. The ten largest clones add up to about 13% of the sample. The sample in question was PBMCs, obtained after 12 months of ibrutinib treatment. These receptors were collected from a human donor with chronic lymphocytic leukemia.

V and J are TRBV30 and TRBJ2-7; no reliable D call. The V and J ends lost 2 bases and 3 bases respectively, with 11 bases between them. The germline V gene has CDR1 GTSNPN and CDR2 SVGIG (reference sequence). The CDR3 extends over 13 amino acids. The CDR3: CAWSTRTDYEQYF. The DNA for the CDR3 is TGTGCCTGGAGTACCCGGACGGACTACGAGCAGTACTTC.

The V gene is TRBV9, the J gene TRBJ1-1, with 8 nucleotides matching TRBD1. There are 15 residues in the CDR3. Germline CDR1 reads SGDLS; CDR2 reads YYNGEE. Losses at the gene ends were 4 bases for V and 1 base for J; bases not matched to a gene: 6. CDR3 in DNA: TGTGCCAGCAGCCCAGGGACAGGTGGGAACACTGAAGCTTTCTTT. The encoded protein is CASSPGTGGNTEAFF.

The rearrangement uses TRBV7-2 and TRBJ1-2; D is unresolved. Germline assignment: CDR1 SGHTA and CDR2 FQGNSA. There are 14 residues in the CDR3. The V end was cut by 1 base, the J end by 4 bases, with 10 bases between. The CDR3 here is CASSLGAEIYGYTF. Here the CDR3 DNA reads TGTGCCAGCAGCTTAGGGGCAGAGATCTATGGCTACACCTTC. Variable domain in full (rest from reference TRBV7-2 and TRBJ1-2): GAGVSQSPSNKVTEKGKDVELRCDPISGHTALYWYRQSLGQGLEFLIYFQGNSAPDKSGLPSDRFSAERTGGSVSTLTIQRTQQEDSAVYLCASSLGAEIYGYTFGSGTRLTVV.

The chain joins TRBV6-4 to TRBJ2-5; a possible D gene is TRBD2 (6 bases). CDR1 is MRHNA, CDR2 SNTAGT, per germline. The ends were cut back, 1 base at V and 3 bases at J, with 6 bases in the middle. The length of the CDR3 is 13 residues. The CDR3 DNA sequence: TGTGCCAGCAGTGACTGGGGGGAAGAGACCCAGTACTTC. Translating it yields CASSDWGEETQYF.

This chain joins TRBV5-4 and TRBJ2-4; D gene ambiguous. Germline CDR1 and CDR2: SGHNT and YYREEE (reference sequence). The V and J ends lost 0 bases and 5 bases respectively, with 15 bases between them. The CDR3 runs 16 residues. CDR3 nucleotides: TGTGCCAGCAGCTTGGAGGCTCCAGGCTACCAAAACATTCAGTACTTC. Protein product: CASSLEAPGYQNIQYF.

This clone has a count of ten or more. The rearrangement joins TRBV10-3 to TRBJ2-7, with 9 bases identical to TRBD1. Trimming at V came to 8 bases and at J to 4 bases, leaving 6 bases not matched to a gene. Germline-derived CDR1 and CDR2 are ENHRY and SYGVKD. This CDR3 spans 13 amino acids. CDR3 DNA: TGTGCCATCGGGACAGGGCGCGAATACGAGCAGTACTTC. Amino acid sequence: CAIGTGREYEQYF.

The V and J genes are TRBV5-8 and TRBJ2-7; 8 nucleotides line up with TRBD1. V lost 3 bases and J lost 2; bases outside the gene matches: 7. The CDR3 length is 15 residues. Germline V gene lookup returns CDR1 SGHTS and CDR2 YDEGEE. The CDR3 loop reads CASSSRETGAYEQYF. The CDR3 coding sequence is TGTGCCAGCAGCTCGAGGGAGACAGGGGCCTACGAGCAGTACTTC. Full variable domain (missing parts from reference TRBV5-8 and TRBJ2-7): EAGVTQSPTHLIKTRGQQATLRCSPISGHTSVYWYQQALGLGLQFLLWYDEGEERNRGNFPPRFSGRQFPNYSSELNVNALELEDSALYLCASSSRETGAYEQYFGPGTRLTVT.

V gene TRBV7-6 combines with J gene TRBJ2-2; TRBD2 might be the D (6 bases). The V end lost 4 bases, the J end lost 2 bases, and 14 bases lay between the germline ends. Per the germline V gene, CDR1 is SGHVS and CDR2 is FNYEAQ. The CDR3 sequence is 16 residues long. CDR3 residues: CASSWEETVNTGELFF. CDR3 nucleotides: TGTGCCAGCAGCTGGGAGGAGACAGTTAACACCGGGGAGCTGTTTTTT. The variable domain in full, with the rest retrieved from reference TRBV7-6 and TRBJ2-2, is GAGVSQSPRYKVTKRGQDVALRCDPISGHVSLYWYRQALGQGPEFLTYFNYEAQQDKSGLPNDRFSAERPEGSISTLTIQRTEQRDSAMYRCASSWEETVNTGELFFGEGSRLTVL.

This clone was detected once. The chain has TRBV21-1 and TRBJ1-3. TRBV21-1 is termed a pseudogene. This CDR3 contains 17 residues. The CDR3 region is CASSKGEVTSSGNTIYF. CDR3 in DNA: TGTGCCAGCAGCAAAGGGGAGGTTACCAGCTCTGGAAACACCATATATTTT.

This chain connects TRBV27 to TRBJ2-1, with D unresolved. V was shortened by 3 bases and J by 7 bases, with 10 bases between the two germline ends. The CDR3 runs to 13 residues. Germline assignment: CDR1 MNHEY and CDR2 SMNVEV (reference sequence). CDR3 sequence (DNA): TGTGCCAGCAGTTTCCTTTACGAGAATGAGCAGTTCTTC. This encodes CASSFLYENEQFF.

CDR3 sequence: CASSRRGSNTEAFF. The CDR3 coding sequence is TGTGCCAGCAGCCGCAGGGGGTCGAACACTGAAGCTTTCTTT. The V gene is TRBV5-6, the J gene TRBJ1-1; 7 bases map to TRBD1. Germline trimming cut 4 bases from V and 1 base from J; bases unmatched to any gene: 4. Germline CDR1 and CDR2: SGHDT and YYEEEE. The CDR3 extends over 14 amino acids.

The chain uses TRBV6-5 and TRBJ2-7, with D possibly TRBD1 on 5 matching bases. This CDR3 region has 14 residues. The germline gives CDR1 MNHEY, CDR2 SVGAGI. V was clipped by 8 bases and J by 6 bases, with 20 bases between them. This CDR3 is CASHLSGKDGEQYF. DNA of the CDR3: TGTGCCAGCCACTTATCAGGGAAGGATGGCGAGCAGTACTTC.

The rearrangement uses TRBV29-1 and TRBJ2-5; D unresolved. The V gene's germline CDR1 is SQVTM and CDR2 ANQGSEA. Trimming shortened V by 2 bases and J by 2 bases, and 9 bases separated the two germline ends. The CDR3 extends over 13 amino acids. CDR3 nucleotides: TGCAGCGTTGAATCACAGCAACAAGAGACCCAGTACTTC. As protein: CSVESQQQETQYF.

The chain recombines TRBV4-3 with TRBJ2-7; 9 bases line up with TRBD1. The CDR3 consists of 14 residues. Germline V gene data show CDR1 as LGHNA and CDR2 as YSLEER. V lost 3 bases, J lost 4 bases, and 4 bases stayed unmatched. This CDR3 reads CASSHNRGPYEQYF. The CDR3 DNA reads TGCGCCAGCAGCCACAACAGGGGGCCGTACGAGCAGTACTTC.

The chain combines TRBV28 with TRBJ2-1; perhaps TRBD1 as D (5 bases). Trimming cost V 6 bases and J 6 bases, with 9 bases left between them. The germline gives CDR1 MDHEN, CDR2 SYDVKM. The CDR3 totals 12 residues. CDR3 amino acids: CASSLRVNEQFF. The CDR3 DNA follows: TGTGCCAGCAGCCTCAGGGTCAATGAGCAGTTCTTC.

V is TRBV7-8 and J is TRBJ2-7; D is ambiguous. V lost 2 bases, J lost 3 bases, and 11 bases lay in between. The germline gives CDR1 SGHVS, CDR2 FQNEAQ. The CDR3 consists of 14 residues. CDR3 coding DNA: TGTGCCAGCAGCTTAAGGAACGATCACTACGAGCAGTACTTC. This codes for CASSLRNDHYEQYF.

The chain uses TRBV28 and TRBJ2-5; 9 bases fit TRBD2. Germline V gene lookup returns CDR1 MDHEN and CDR2 SYDVKM. CDR3 length: 15 amino acids. The ends lost 5 bases at V and 2 bases at J; junction bases unmatched: 6. CDR3 coding DNA: TGTGCCAGCAGTCCGGGACTAGCTTTACAAGAGACCCAGTACTTC. Encoded protein: CASSPGLALQETQYF.

The chain carries TRBV19 and TRBJ2-2, with a tentative D call TRBD1 (5 bases). CDR1 is LNHDA and CDR2 is SQIVND in the germline V gene (reference sequence). CDR3 length equals 16 residues. Trimming removed 7 bases at V and 6 bases at J, with 21 bases between. The CDR3 is CASKWGQVSGAGELFF. In DNA, the CDR3 is TGTGCCAGTAAATGGGGCCAGGTATCGGGTGCCGGGGAGCTGTTTTTT.

This chain joins TRBV5-4 and TRBJ2-3; D may be TRBD2 (6 bases). The germline gives CDR1 SGHNT, CDR2 YYREEE (reference sequence). The ends were cut back, 1 base at V and 4 bases at J, with 13 bases in the middle. The CDR3 covers 15 residues. CDR3 region: CASSLRRERPDTQYF. CDR3 coding DNA: TGTGCCAGCAGCTTGAGGAGGGAGAGACCAGATACGCAGTATTTT.